This T cell receptor (beta chain) originates from a study of shared clonotypes between healthy human individuals. Study-wide points: When naive CD4 clonotypes were compared across a handful of donors, about 4.8% were shared. Only blood underwent sampling, and tissue repertoires likely differ.

The CDR3 sequence is 14 residues long. Trimming shortened V by 2 bases and J by 1 base, and 7 bases separated the two germline ends. Germline V gene sequence: CDR1 MNHEY, CDR2 SVGAGI. A word on this clone: As yet, its antigen is unknown.

Deep was the level used in running the assay. TCRdb's table, derived via immunoSEQ multiplex PCR, lists solely in-frame clones and lacks some. Among around 1.5 million clones listed, 95% to 99% were seen once. This chain uses TRBV6-5 with TRBJ2-3; D gene ambiguous. Sequencing was carried out using naive CD4+ T cells sorted from blood. Noted subset: CD45RA+ positively selected. The sequence derives from a man under 40 in good health. The CDR3, as DNA: TGTGCCAGCAGTTACATCCTGGGCACAGATACGCAGTATTTT. Residues: CASSYILGTDTQYF.